One sample yielded the 4 T cell receptor beta chains listed below, sequenced in a study of beta chain features in type 1 diabetes. The whole isolated RNA underwent reverse transcription, so sequencing captured expressed TCRB transcripts. Sequenced by immunoSEQ multiplex PCR; TCRdb stores in-frame clones only, minus some. The sample has 250,000 to 350,000 clones, around 15% seen once. The sequenced sample consisted of central memory CD4+ T cells from blood. Receptors originate from a man aged 30-40 years in good health.

This clone was observed a handful of times. The V and J genes are TRBV6-1 and TRBJ1-1; D unresolved. The germline gives CDR1 MNHNS, CDR2 SASEGT. This CDR3 is 13 amino acids long. The V end was cut by 7 bases, the J end by 1 base, with 10 bases between. The CDR3 DNA sequence: TGTGCCAGCAAAGTGGAAGCGAACACTGAAGCTTTCTTT. Translating gives CASKVEANTEAFF.

This clone has more than one count but fewer than ten. The V call is TRBV11-3, the J call TRBJ2-3; D is undetermined. Germline V CDR1 and CDR2: SGHNT, YENEEA. V was clipped by 3 bases and J by 4 bases, with 5 bases between them. This CDR3 has 12 residues. This chain's CDR3 is CASSLSPDTQYF. In nucleotides, the CDR3 is TGTGCCAGCAGCTTGAGCCCAGATACGCAGTATTTT.

The chain carries TRBV11-2 and TRBJ2-3; 9 bases match TRBD1. The CDR3 totals 16 residues. Trimming at V came to 1 base and at J to 3 bases, leaving 5 bases not matched to a gene. CDR1 and CDR2 from the germline V gene are SGHAT and FQNNGV. The CDR3 is CASSLGGGQGTDTQYF. CDR3 bases: TGTGCCAGCAGCTTAGGCGGGGGACAGGGTACAGATACGCAGTATTTT.

On this clone itself: The junction and the germline gene differ at one end; a read error may be behind it. The DNA for the CDR3 is TGTGCCAGCAGTGAAAACTCGGAGCAGTACTTC. Its protein is CASSENSEQYF. The V and J genes are TRBV10-3 and TRBJ2-7; D call uncertain. CDR3 length equals 11 residues. Germline values: CDR1 ENHRY, CDR2 SYGVKD.